Shown below are 8 T cell receptor beta chains from a single sample sequenced in a study of OX40 agonist ivuxolimab in advanced cancers. Assay used: immunoSEQ multiplex PCR; TCRdb lists only in-frame clones, some missing. The table has about 70,000 clones, 86% seen once. Here the sequenced sample was CD4+ or CD8+ T cells sorted from blood, taken in a trial of the OX40 agonist ivuxolimab. These receptors were obtained from an adult with an advanced solid tumor such as melanoma, head and neck, liver or kidney cancer.

V is TRBV11-2 and J is TRBJ2-3; D gene uncertain. Trimming cost V 3 bases and J 1 base, with 14 bases left between them. Germline-derived CDR1 and CDR2 are SGHAT and FQNNGV. CDR3 length: 16 amino acids. This CDR3 is CASSFGFTSRTDTQYF. The CDR3 DNA reads as TGTGCCAGCAGCTTTGGGTTCACTTCCCGCACAGATACGCAGTATTTT.

This chain connects TRBV4-3 to TRBJ2-5; D is undetermined. The CDR3 covers 13 residues. Trimming took off 4 bases at V and 2 bases at J, with 8 bases between the two ends. Germline V gene lookup returns CDR1 LGHNA and CDR2 YSLEER. This chain's CDR3 is CASSLDLQETQYF. The CDR3 DNA is TGCGCCAGCAGCCTAGACCTGCAAGAGACCCAGTACTTC.

This clone has just one count. This CDR3 reads CASSVVGRATDTQYF. Written as DNA, the CDR3 is TGTGCCAGCAGCGTAGTCGGCAGGGCGACAGATACGCAGTATTTT. The V and J genes are TRBV9 and TRBJ2-3; D is perhaps TRBD1 (5 bases). The CDR3 sequence is 15 residues long. Trimming took off 0 bases at V and 3 bases at J, with 11 bases between the two ends. Germline lookup yields CDR1 SGDLS and CDR2 YYNGEE. The whole variable domain, remainder taken from reference TRBV9 and TRBJ2-3, is DSGVTQTPKHLITATGQRVTLRCSPRSGDLSVYWYQQSLDQGLQFLIQYYNGEERAKGNILERFSAQQFPDLHSELNLSSLELGDSALYFCASSVVGRATDTQYFGPGTRLTVL.

The genes are TRBV6-5 and TRBJ2-5, with unresolved D. CDR3 length: 11 amino acids. V was pared by 6 bases and J by 4 bases, with 6 bases between. Per germline, CDR1 MNHEY and CDR2 SVGAGI. This CDR3 reads CASSPGETQYF. Written as DNA, the CDR3 is TGTGCCAGCAGCCCGGGAGAGACCCAGTACTTC.

The chain joins TRBV6-5 to TRBJ1-1; a weak D match, TRBD1 (5 bases). V dropped 0 bases and J dropped 0 bases, with 8 bases sitting between them. This CDR3 region has 15 residues. Looked up from germline, CDR1 is MNHEY and CDR2 is SVGAGI. The CDR3 DNA reads as TGTGCCAGCAGTTACTCGGGGGTCGTGAACACTGAAGCTTTCTTT. Translating gives CASSYSGVVNTEAFF.

The J gene is TRBJ2-7, the V gene TRBV27; 10 bases match TRBD1. CDR1 and CDR2 (germline): MNHEY, SMNVEV (reference sequence). The length of the CDR3 is 15 residues. The trim removed 5 bases at V and 7 bases at J, leaving 11 bases unmatched. CDR3 nucleotides: TGTGCCAGCAGTAACCCGGGACAGGGGTCAAAGGAGCAGTACTTC. It encodes CASSNPGQGSKEQYF.

The V call is TRBV5-5, the J call TRBJ2-7, with D possibly TRBD2 on 6 matching bases. This CDR3 region has 14 residues. Looked up from germline, CDR1 is SGHKS and CDR2 is YYEKEE (reference sequence). The germline V and J ends were trimmed by 0 bases and 2 bases, with 9 bases remaining between them. The CDR3 spells CASSLARGAYEQYF. DNA for the CDR3: TGTGCCAGCAGCTTGGCTCGCGGGGCCTACGAGCAGTACTTC.

This sequence joins TRBV10-3 and TRBJ1-5, with 10 positions matching TRBD1. Per germline, CDR1 ENHRY and CDR2 SYGVKD. The CDR3 consists of 17 residues. The J segment lost 1 base and the V segment lost 2 bases, leaving 5 bases of the junction unmatched. CDR3 DNA: TGTGCCATCAGTGAGGGGACAGGGGACGGGAGCAATCAGCCCCAGCATTTT. Protein: CAISEGTGDGSNQPQHF.